A single sample is the source of the 14 T cell receptor beta chains below, sequenced in a study of beta chain features in type 1 diabetes. Every bit of the isolated RNA underwent reverse transcription, so sequencing read expressed TCRB transcripts. The assay was immunoSEQ multiplex PCR, and TCRdb's table has in-frame clones only and misses some. The sample carries over 700,000 clones, around a sixth recorded once. Sequencing was carried out using naive CD4+ T cells from blood. These receptors were taken from a woman under 30 in good health.

The genes are TRBV5-1 and TRBJ2-1; D tentatively reads TRBD1 or TRBD2 (5 bases each). Germline lookup yields CDR1 SGHRS and CDR2 YFSETQ. CDR3 length: 14 residues. The V gene lost 4 bases and the J gene lost 5 bases, with 13 bases spanning the gap. The CDR3 bases are TGCGCCAGCAGCCAGGGACCCGGGGACAATGAGCAGTTCTTC. The encoded protein is CASSQGPGDNEQFF.

The DNA of the CDR3 is TGTGCCAGCAAGACTAGCGGCAATTACGAGCAGTACTTC. Its translation is CASKTSGNYEQYF. The V gene is TRBV2, the J gene TRBJ2-7, with 9 bases fitting TRBD2. The germline CDR1 and CDR2 sequences are SNHLY and FYNNEI. Trimming cost V 7 bases and J 4 bases; bases outside gene matches: 5. The CDR3 contains 13 residues.

This clone was counted between two and nine times. The rearrangement joins TRBV4-3 to TRBJ1-4; D ambiguous. The germline V gene encodes CDR1 LGHNA and CDR2 YSLEER. V lost 2 bases, J lost 7 bases, and 17 bases lay in between. This CDR3 spans 16 amino acids. In DNA, the CDR3 is TGCGCCAGCAGCCAAAACTCCAGAAACAGCGCTGAAAAACTGTTTTTT. Translation gives CASSQNSRNSAEKLFF.

The chain employs TRBV9 and TRBJ2-5; 8 positions match TRBD2. CDR1 and CDR2 (germline): SGDLS, YYNGEE. There are 15 residues in the CDR3. V dropped 4 bases and J dropped 5; count of bases not matched to a gene: 10. The CDR3 bases are TGTGCCAGCAGCTCGGAAGGACTAGCTATCGAGACCCAGTACTTC. Protein sequence: CASSSEGLAIETQYF.

This clone occurred a few times. The genes are TRBV15 and TRBJ2-1; the match to TRBD2 covers 11 bases. V trimming: 3 bases; J trimming: 7 bases; junction bases outside the gene matches: 11. In germline, CDR1 is LNHNV, CDR2 YYDKDF (reference sequence). The CDR3 loop spans 17 amino acids. CDR3 sequence (DNA): TGTGCCACCAGCAGCCTGGGTAGCGGGAGGGCCTCGAATGAGCAGTTCTTC. Its translation is CATSSLGSGRASNEQFF.

J is TRBJ1-5 and V is TRBV28; TRBD1 might be the D (5 bases). Looked up from germline, CDR1 is MDHEN and CDR2 is SYDVKM. The V gene lost 10 bases and the J gene lost 3 bases, with 13 bases spanning the gap. The CDR3 has 13 residues. The CDR3 DNA reads TGTGCCACTCACCGGGACGTCAATCAGCCCCAGCATTTT. Translated, it gives CATHRDVNQPQHF. Drawing the rest from reference TRBV28 and TRBJ1-5, the complete variable domain is DVKVTQSSRYLVKRTGEKVFLECVQDMDHENMFWYRQDPGLGLRLIYFSYDVKMKEKGDIPEGYSVSREKKERFSLILESASTNQTSMYLCATHRDVNQPQHFGDGTRLSIL.

The CDR3 bases are TGTGCCAGCAGCCCATGGGGGGGAGGGCCCACAGATACGCAGTATTTT. Translated: CASSPWGGGPTDTQYF. The chain uses TRBV7-2 and TRBJ2-3; 7 nucleotides match TRBD2. From germline, CDR1 is SGHTA and CDR2 FQGNSA. The CDR3 extends over 16 amino acids. Trimming removed 5 bases from V and 2 bases from J; junction bases left unmatched: 10.

There are a few counts of this clone. V is TRBV4-2 and J is TRBJ1-1, with D unresolved. The V gene lost 5 bases and the J gene lost 2 bases, with 15 bases spanning the gap. The CDR3 is made up of 15 amino acids. From germline, CDR1 is LGHNA and CDR2 YNFKEQ. This CDR3 reads CASSKVLAVNTEAFF. As DNA, the CDR3 is TGTGCCAGCAGCAAAGTATTGGCGGTTAACACTGAAGCTTTCTTT.

The genes are TRBV5-1 and TRBJ2-1; 11 bases map to TRBD2. V was pared by 3 bases and J by 9 bases, with 11 bases of the junction left unmatched. Germline V gene lookup returns CDR1 SGHRS and CDR2 YFSETQ. The CDR3 runs to 16 residues. The CDR3 here is CASSSTTSGGVGEQFF. Here the CDR3 DNA reads TGCGCCAGCAGCTCAACTACTAGCGGGGGCGTGGGTGAGCAGTTCTTC.

A few counts support this clone. The V call is TRBV9, the J call TRBJ2-1; 7 nucleotides line up with TRBD1. The V segment lost 3 bases and the J segment 3 bases; nucleotides outside the gene matches: 6. The V gene's germline CDR1 is SGDLS and CDR2 YYNGEE. The CDR3 loop spans 15 amino acids. This chain's CDR3 is CASSESGTVYNEQFF. CDR3 sequence (DNA): TGTGCCAGCAGCGAATCCGGGACAGTCTACAATGAGCAGTTCTTC.

This clone was seen more than once but under ten times. The chain couples TRBV4-3 to TRBJ2-5; D gene unclear. The CDR3 has 15 amino acids. Germline CDR1 reads LGHNA; CDR2 reads YSLEER. Between the trimmed V and J ends, which lost 0 bases and 1 base, there was a span of 9 bases. CDR3 amino acids: CASSQDPRGQETQYF. The CDR3 nucleotides read TGCGCCAGCAGCCAAGATCCGCGTGGCCAAGAGACCCAGTACTTC.

This clone has just a few counts. The chain carries TRBV7-3 and TRBJ2-3, with 7 bases identical to TRBD2. The V segment lost 5 bases and the J segment 2 bases; nucleotides outside the gene matches: 7. Per germline, CDR1 SGHTA and CDR2 FQGTGA. There are 15 residues in the CDR3. Written as DNA, the CDR3 is TGTGCCAGCAGCCTCACGGGGACTATCACAGATACGCAGTATTTT. It specifies CASSLTGTITDTQYF. Based on the CDR3 plus reference TRBV7-3 and TRBJ2-3, the full variable domain is GAGVSQTPSNKVTEKGKYVELRCDPISGHTALYWYRQSLGQGPEFLIYFQGTGAADDSGLPNDRFFAVRPEGSVSTLKIQRTERGDSAVYLCASSLTGTITDTQYFGPGTRLTVL.

This clone was observed once. The sample has other DNA sequences that encode this CDR3 too. In DNA, the CDR3 is TGTGCCAGCAGCTTAGGGAGGGGGAACTATGGCTACACCTTC. It yields the protein CASSLGRGNYGYTF. The gene calls are TRBV7-9 and TRBJ1-2, with a possible D match to TRBD1 (6 bases). The CDR3 consists of 14 residues. From germline, CDR1 is SEHNR and CDR2 FQNEAQ (reference sequence). V lost 1 base and J 2 bases, leaving 8 bases between the germline ends. The entire variable domain, with the rest obtained from reference TRBV7-9 and TRBJ1-2, is as follows: DTGVSQNPRHKITKRGQNVTFRCDPISEHNRLYWYRQTLGQGPEFLTYFQNEAQLEKSRLLSDRFSAERPKGSFSTLEIQRTEQGDSAMYLCASSLGRGNYGYTFGSGTRLTVV.

This clone was seen a few times. J is TRBJ2-1 and V is TRBV19, with TRBD2 identical over 9 bases. The CDR3 is 19 residues long. Germline lookup yields CDR1 LNHDA and CDR2 SQIVND (reference sequence). Trimming removed 4 bases from V and 2 bases from J; junction bases left unmatched: 15. CDR3 residues: CASSRSPFLSGSTYNEQFF. The CDR3 bases are TGTGCCAGTAGTAGATCCCCCTTCCTTAGCGGGAGTACCTACAATGAGCAGTTCTTC.